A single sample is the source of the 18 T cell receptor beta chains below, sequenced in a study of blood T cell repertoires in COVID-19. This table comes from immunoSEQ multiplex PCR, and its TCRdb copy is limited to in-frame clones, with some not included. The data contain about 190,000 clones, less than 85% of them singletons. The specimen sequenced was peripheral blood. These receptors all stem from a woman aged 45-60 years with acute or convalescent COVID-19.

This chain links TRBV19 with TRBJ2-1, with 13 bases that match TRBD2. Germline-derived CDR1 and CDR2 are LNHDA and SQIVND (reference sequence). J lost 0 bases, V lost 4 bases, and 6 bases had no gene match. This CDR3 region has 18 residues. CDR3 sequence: CASSKTSGGPSSYNEQFF. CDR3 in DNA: TGTGCCAGTAGTAAGACTAGCGGGGGGCCTAGCTCCTACAATGAGCAGTTCTTC.

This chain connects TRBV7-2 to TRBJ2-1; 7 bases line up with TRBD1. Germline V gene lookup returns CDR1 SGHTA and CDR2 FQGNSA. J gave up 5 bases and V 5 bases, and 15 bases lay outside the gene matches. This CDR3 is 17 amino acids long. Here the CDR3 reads CASSPGAEQGRDNEQFF. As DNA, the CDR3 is TGTGCCAGCAGCCCAGGCGCCGAACAGGGGAGAGACAATGAGCAGTTCTTC. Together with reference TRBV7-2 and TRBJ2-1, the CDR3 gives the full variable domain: GAGVSQSPSNKVTEKGKDVELRCDPISGHTALYWYRQSLGQGLEFLIYFQGNSAPDKSGLPSDRFSAERTGGSVSTLTIQRTQQEDSAVYLCASSPGAEQGRDNEQFFGPGTRLTVL.

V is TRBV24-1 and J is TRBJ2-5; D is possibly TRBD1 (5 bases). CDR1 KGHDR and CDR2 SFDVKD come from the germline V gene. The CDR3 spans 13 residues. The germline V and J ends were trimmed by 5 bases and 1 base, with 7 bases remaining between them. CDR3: CATSGGPQETQYF. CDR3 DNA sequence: TGTGCCACCAGTGGGGGCCCCCAAGAGACCCAGTACTTC.

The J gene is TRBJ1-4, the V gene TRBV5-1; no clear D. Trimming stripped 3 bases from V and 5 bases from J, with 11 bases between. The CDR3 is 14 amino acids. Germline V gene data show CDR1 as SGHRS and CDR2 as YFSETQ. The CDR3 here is CASSSSTRNEKLFF. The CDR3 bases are TGCGCCAGCAGCTCCTCCACGAGGAATGAAAAACTGTTTTTT.

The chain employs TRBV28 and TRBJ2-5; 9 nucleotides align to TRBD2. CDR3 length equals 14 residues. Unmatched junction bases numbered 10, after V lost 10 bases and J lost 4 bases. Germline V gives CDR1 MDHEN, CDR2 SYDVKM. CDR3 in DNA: TGTGCCACCGGGTCCCTTAGCGGGAGAGAGACCCAGTACTTC. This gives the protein CATGSLSGRETQYF.

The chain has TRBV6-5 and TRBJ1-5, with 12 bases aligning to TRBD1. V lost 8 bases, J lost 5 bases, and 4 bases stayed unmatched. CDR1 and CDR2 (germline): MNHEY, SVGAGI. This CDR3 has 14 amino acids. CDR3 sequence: CASGDRGPYQPQHF. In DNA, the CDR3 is TGTGCCAGCGGGGACAGGGGGCCTTATCAGCCCCAGCATTTT.

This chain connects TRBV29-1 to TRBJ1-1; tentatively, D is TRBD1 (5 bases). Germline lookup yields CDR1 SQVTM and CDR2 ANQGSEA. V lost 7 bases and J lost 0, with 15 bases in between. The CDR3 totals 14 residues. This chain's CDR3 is CSAMNGHLNTEAFF. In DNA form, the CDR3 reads TGCAGCGCTATGAACGGACATCTGAACACTGAAGCTTTCTTT.

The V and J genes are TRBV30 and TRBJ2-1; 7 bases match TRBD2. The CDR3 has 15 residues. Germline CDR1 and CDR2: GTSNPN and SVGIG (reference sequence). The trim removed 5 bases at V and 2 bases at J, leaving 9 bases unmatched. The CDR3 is CAWATGAGPYNEQFF. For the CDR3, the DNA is TGTGCCTGGGCCACGGGAGCGGGGCCCTACAATGAGCAGTTCTTC. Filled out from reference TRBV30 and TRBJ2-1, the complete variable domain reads SQTIHQWPATLVQPVGSPLSLECTVEGTSNPNLYWYRQAAGRGLQLLFYSVGIGQISSEVPQNLSASRPQDRQFILSSKKLLLSDSGFYLCAWATGAGPYNEQFFGPGTRLTVL.

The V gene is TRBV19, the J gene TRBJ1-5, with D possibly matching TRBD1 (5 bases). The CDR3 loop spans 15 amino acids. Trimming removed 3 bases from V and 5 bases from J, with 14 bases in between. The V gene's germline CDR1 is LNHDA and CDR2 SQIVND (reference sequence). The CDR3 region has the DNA TGTGCCAGTAGTATCGGCTCCTGGGGGGATCAGCCCCAGCATTTT. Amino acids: CASSIGSWGDQPQHF.

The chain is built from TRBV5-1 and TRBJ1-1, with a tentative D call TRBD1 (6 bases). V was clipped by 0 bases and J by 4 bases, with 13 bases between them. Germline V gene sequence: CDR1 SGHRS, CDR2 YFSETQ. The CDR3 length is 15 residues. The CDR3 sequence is CASSLDRQGSTEAFF. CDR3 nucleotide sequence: TGCGCCAGCAGCTTGGACCGTCAGGGGTCCACTGAAGCTTTCTTT.

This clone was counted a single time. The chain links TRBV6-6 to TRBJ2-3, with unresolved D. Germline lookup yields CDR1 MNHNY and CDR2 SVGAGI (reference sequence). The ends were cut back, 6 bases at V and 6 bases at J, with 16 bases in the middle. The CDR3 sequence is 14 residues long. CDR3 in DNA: TGTGCCAGCAGGCACGCCCAGGTTGGGGATACGCAGTATTTT. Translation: CASRHAQVGDTQYF.

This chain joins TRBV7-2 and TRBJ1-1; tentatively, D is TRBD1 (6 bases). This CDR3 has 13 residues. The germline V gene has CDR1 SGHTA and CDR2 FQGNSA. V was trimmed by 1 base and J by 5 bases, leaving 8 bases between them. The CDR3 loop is CASSLDRVTEAFF. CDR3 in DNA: TGTGCCAGCAGCTTAGACAGGGTAACTGAAGCTTTCTTT.

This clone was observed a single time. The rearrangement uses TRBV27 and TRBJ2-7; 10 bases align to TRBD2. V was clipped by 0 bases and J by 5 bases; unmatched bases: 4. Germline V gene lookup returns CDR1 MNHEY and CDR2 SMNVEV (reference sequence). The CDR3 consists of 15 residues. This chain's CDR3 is CASSLSLAGVDEQYF. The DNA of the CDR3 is TGTGCCAGCAGTTTATCCCTAGCGGGAGTAGACGAGCAGTACTTC.

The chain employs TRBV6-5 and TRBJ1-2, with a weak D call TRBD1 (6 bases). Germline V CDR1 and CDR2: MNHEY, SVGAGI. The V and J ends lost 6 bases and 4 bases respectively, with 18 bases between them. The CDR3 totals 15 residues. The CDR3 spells CASREHRVTSYGYTF. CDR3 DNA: TGTGCCAGCAGGGAGCACAGGGTGACCAGCTATGGCTACACCTTC.

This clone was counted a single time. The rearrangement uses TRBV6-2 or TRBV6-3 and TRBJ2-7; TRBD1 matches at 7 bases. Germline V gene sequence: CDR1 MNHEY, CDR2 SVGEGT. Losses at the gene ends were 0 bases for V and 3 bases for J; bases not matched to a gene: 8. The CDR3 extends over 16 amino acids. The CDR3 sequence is CASSYSTGTALYEQYF. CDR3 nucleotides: TGTGCCAGCAGTTACTCCACCGGGACAGCCCTCTACGAGCAGTACTTC.

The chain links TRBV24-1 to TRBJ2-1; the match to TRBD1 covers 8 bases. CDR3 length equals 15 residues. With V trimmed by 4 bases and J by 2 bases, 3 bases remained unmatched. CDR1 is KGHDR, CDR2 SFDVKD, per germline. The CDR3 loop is CATSDGQGPYNEQFF. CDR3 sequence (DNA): TGTGCCACCAGTGACGGACAGGGACCCTACAATGAGCAGTTCTTC.

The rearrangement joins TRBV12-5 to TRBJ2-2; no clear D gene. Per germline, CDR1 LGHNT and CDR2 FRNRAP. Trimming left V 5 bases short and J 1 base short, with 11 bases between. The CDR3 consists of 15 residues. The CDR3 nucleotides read TGTGCTAGTGGTCCCCCAAGAGGGAACACCGGGGAGCTGTTTTTT. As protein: CASGPPRGNTGELFF.

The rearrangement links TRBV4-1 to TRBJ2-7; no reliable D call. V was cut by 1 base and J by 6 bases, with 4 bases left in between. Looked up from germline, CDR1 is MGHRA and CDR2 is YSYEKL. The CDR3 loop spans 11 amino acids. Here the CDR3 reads CASSQVREQYF. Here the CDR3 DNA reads TGCGCCAGCAGCCAAGTTCGCGAGCAGTACTTC.